The table lists the clone carrying this T cell receptor beta chain with a few counts. TCRdb fed the 5' RACE reads into MiXCR, producing one record per CDR3 protein. The table records some 250,000 distinct CDR3 sequences, approximately 11% of them present only once. The source of the sample is a study of identical twins. The CDR3 consists of 14 residues. Trimming left V 0 bases short and J 5 bases short, with 9 bases between. The germline CDR1 and CDR2 sequences are MNHEY and SVGEGT. Separately, the same data were catalogued under a study of yellow fever vaccine responses in identical twins.

This chain connects TRBV6-2 or TRBV6-3 to TRBJ2-3; D gene uncertain. The sequenced sample was memory (CD45RO+) T cells sorted from blood. The receptor was isolated from a woman younger than 35 in good health. The CDR3 loop reads CASSYSIGGDTQYF. The CDR3 DNA follows: TGTGCCAGCAGTTACTCGATCGGTGGAGATACGCAGTATTTT.